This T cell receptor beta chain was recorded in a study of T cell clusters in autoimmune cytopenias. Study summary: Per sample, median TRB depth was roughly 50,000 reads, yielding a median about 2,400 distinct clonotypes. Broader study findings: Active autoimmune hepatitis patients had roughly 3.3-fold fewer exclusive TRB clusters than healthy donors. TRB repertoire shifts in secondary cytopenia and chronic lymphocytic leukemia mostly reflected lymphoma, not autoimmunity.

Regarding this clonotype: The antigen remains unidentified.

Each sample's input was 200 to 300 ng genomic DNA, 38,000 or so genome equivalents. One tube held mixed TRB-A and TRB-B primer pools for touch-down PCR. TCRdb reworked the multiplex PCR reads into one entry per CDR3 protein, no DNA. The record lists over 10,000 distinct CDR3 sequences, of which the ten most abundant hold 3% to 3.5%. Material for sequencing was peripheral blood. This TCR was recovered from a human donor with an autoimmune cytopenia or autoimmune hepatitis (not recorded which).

The chain's CDR3 is CASTGQTNEKLFF. V usage is TRBV11-2 and J usage is TRBJ1-4; TCRdb picks TRBD1, but there is no DNA to check that call. This CDR3 comprises 13 residues. The germline V gene has CDR1 SGHAT and CDR2 FQNNGV.